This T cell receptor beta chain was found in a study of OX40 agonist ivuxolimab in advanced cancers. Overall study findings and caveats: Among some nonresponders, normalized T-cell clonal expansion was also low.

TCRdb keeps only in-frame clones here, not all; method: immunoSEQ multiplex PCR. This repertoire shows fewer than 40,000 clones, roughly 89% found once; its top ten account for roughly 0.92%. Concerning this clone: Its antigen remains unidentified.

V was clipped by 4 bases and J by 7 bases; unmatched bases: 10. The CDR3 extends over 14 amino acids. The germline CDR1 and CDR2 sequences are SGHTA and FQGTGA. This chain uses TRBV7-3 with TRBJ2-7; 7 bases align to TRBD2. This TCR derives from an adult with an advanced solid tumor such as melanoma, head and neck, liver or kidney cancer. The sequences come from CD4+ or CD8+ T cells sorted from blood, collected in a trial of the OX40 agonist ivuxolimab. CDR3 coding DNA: TGTGCCAGCAGCTCCAGACCCGGGGGGAGAGAGCAGTACTTC. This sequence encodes CASSSRPGGREQYF.